The source of this T cell receptor (beta chain) is a study of blood T cell repertoires in COVID-19. Patients in Seattle were enrolled during active infection, then followed longitudinally. Germline CDR1 SNHLY, CDR2 FYNNEI. V was shortened by 0 bases and J by 7 bases, with 22 bases between the two germline ends. The CDR3 is made up of 18 amino acids. Under the authors' procedure: Counts of nucleated cells, estimated from reference gene primer amplification, were obtained. Measured with immunoSEQ multiplex PCR; TCRdb has only the in-frame clones, and not every one. D and trimming come from the DNA, and the V and J calls and clone size come from that table. Of some 400,000 clones listed, roughly 86% were seen once; the top ten hold around 9.3%.

The material sequenced was peripheral blood. This TCR derives from a young woman with COVID-19, enrolled during active disease. J is TRBJ1-5 and V is TRBV2; no reliable D call. Here the CDR3 reads CASSEADLSLRVSQPQHF. In DNA, the CDR3 is TGTGCCAGCAGTGAAGCGGATCTCAGCTTGAGGGTAAGCCAGCCCCAGCATTTT.